Listed below are T cell receptor beta chains from one sample, sequenced in a study of T cell responses to AZD1222 COVID-19 vaccine. Profiled with immunoSEQ multiplex PCR; TCRdb holds only in-frame clones, not every one. The sample shows 70,000 to 90,000 clones, roughly 82% of them seen only once. Sequencing was performed on peripheral blood, taken on day 0 of AZD1222 vaccination. The receptors shown here come from an adult in good health. Each CDR3 is given with its conserved first and last residue. The D gene is left open where the match is weak. Not every row has a clone size; where given, it reads once, few, many or a size class.

DNA: TGTGCCAGCAGTGAAGGCACTGAAGCTTTCTTT; CDR3: CASSEGTEAFF; J: TRBJ1-1; V: TRBV6-1; D: -; size: -
DNA: TGTGCCAGCAGTTGGGACCCCGACCGGGAGCAGTACTTC; CDR3: CASSWDPDREQYF; J: TRBJ2-7; V: TRBV6-5; D: -; size: -
DNA: TGTGCCAGTAATGGAGGGGTTATGAACACTGAAGCTTTCTTT; CDR3: CASNGGVMNTEAFF; J: TRBJ1-1; V: TRBV19; D: -; size: -
DNA: TGTGCCAGCAGTGGCAGGGACAGGCTAGCCAAAAACATTCAGTACTTC; CDR3: CASSGRDRLAKNIQYF; J: TRBJ2-4; V: TRBV6-1; D: TRBD1; size: -
DNA: TGTGCCATCAGTGAGCCAGCGGGAGGGCCGGGATCCTACAATGAGCAGTTCTTC; CDR3: CAISEPAGGPGSYNEQFF; J: TRBJ2-1; V: TRBV10-3; D: TRBD2; size: -
DNA: TGTGCCAGCTCCCGGTCAGAGATCCCTAATGAAAAACTGTTTTTT; CDR3: CASSRSEIPNEKLFF; J: TRBJ1-4; V: TRBV7-8; D: -; size: -
DNA: TGTGCCAGTAGTATAATCAGACTAGCGGGAAATGAGCAGTTCTTC; CDR3: CASSIIRLAGNEQFF; J: TRBJ2-1; V: TRBV19; D: TRBD2; size: -
DNA: TGTGCCAGCAAAAACGCGGGGAGCTACGAGCAGTACTTC; CDR3: CASKNAGSYEQYF; J: TRBJ2-7; V: TRBV27; D: -; size: -
DNA: TGTGCCAGCAGCCGAGAGACTAGCGGGGGACCCGGGGCCAAAAACATTCAGTACTTC; CDR3: CASSRETSGGPGAKNIQYF; J: TRBJ2-4; V: TRBV3-1/TRBV3-2; D: TRBD2; size: -
DNA: TGTGCCAGCAGCCCACCCCTTCGACTAGCGGGATCCTACGAGCAGTACTTC; CDR3: CASSPPLRLAGSYEQYF; J: TRBJ2-7; V: TRBV7-9; D: TRBD2; size: -
DNA: TGTGCCAGCTCACCACCGGCCACACCCTATGGCTACACCTTC; CDR3: CASSPPATPYGYTF; J: TRBJ1-2; V: TRBV18; D: -; size: -
DNA: TGCGCCAGCAGCTTCGACACCAATACTGAAGCTTTCTTT; CDR3: CASSFDTNTEAFF; J: TRBJ1-1; V: TRBV5-1; D: -; size: -
DNA: TGCAGTGCTAGTGGGTCTGACAGGGAGCTGAATGAAAAACTGTTTTTT; CDR3: CSASGSDRELNEKLFF; J: TRBJ1-4; V: TRBV20-1; D: TRBD1; size: -
DNA: TGTGCCACCAGCAGAGATGGGAGACTGACCTACGAGCAGTACTTC; CDR3: CATSRDGRLTYEQYF; J: TRBJ2-7; V: TRBV15; D: -; size: once
DNA: TGTGCCAGCAGTCTTCCGGAAACAGATACGCAGTATTTT; CDR3: CASSLPETDTQYF; J: TRBJ2-3; V: TRBV5-4; D: -; size: -
DNA: TGTGCCAGCAGTCACGGACAGGGGGCTGGCTACACCTTC; CDR3: CASSHGQGAGYTF; J: TRBJ1-2; V: TRBV3-1/TRBV3-2; D: TRBD1; size: few
DNA: TGTGCCAGCGCCTCGGGACAGACGGAGACCCAGTACTTC; CDR3: CASASGQTETQYF; J: TRBJ2-5; V: TRBV9; D: TRBD1; size: -
DNA: TGTGCCAGCAGTGACTCGGGACTAGCGGAGCAGTTCTTC; CDR3: CASSDSGLAEQFF; J: TRBJ2-1; V: TRBV6-5; D: TRBD2; size: -
DNA: TGTGCCACCAGTGATTCTAGCGGGGGGCGGGACAATGAGCAGTTCTTC; CDR3: CATSDSSGGRDNEQFF; J: TRBJ2-1; V: TRBV24-1; D: TRBD2; size: -
DNA: TGTGCCAGCATCAAACAGGGGAGTAGCACCGGGGAGCTGTTTTTT; CDR3: CASIKQGSSTGELFF; J: TRBJ2-2; V: TRBV6-5; D: TRBD1; size: -
DNA: TGTGCCAGCAGCCAAGAAGGGCGGACAGGGTTACGAGAGGGCTACACCTTC; CDR3: CASSQEGRTGLREGYTF; J: TRBJ1-2; V: TRBV3-1/TRBV3-2; D: TRBD1; size: -
DNA: TGCGCCAGCAGCCAAGATCTTCCCGGGACAGGGGGAGAAACCGGGGAGCTGTTTTTT; CDR3: CASSQDLPGTGGETGELFF; J: TRBJ2-2; V: TRBV4-3; D: TRBD1; size: -
DNA: TGTGCCAGCAGCCGTAAAACCGGGACAGGGGACGAGCAGTACTTC; CDR3: CASSRKTGTGDEQYF; J: TRBJ2-7; V: TRBV4-2; D: TRBD1; size: -
DNA: TGCGCCAGCAGCTTAAGGCAGCTCTTAGGCAATGAGCAGTTCTTC; CDR3: CASSLRQLLGNEQFF; J: TRBJ2-1; V: TRBV5-1; D: -; size: -
DNA: TGTGCCACCAGCAGAGACAGAAACTATGGCTACACCTTC; CDR3: CATSRDRNYGYTF; J: TRBJ1-2; V: TRBV15; D: -; size: -
DNA: TGTGCCAGCAGCACCCGATCAGGGGGCGATTCGAACACCATATATTTT; CDR3: CASSTRSGGDSNTIYF; J: TRBJ1-3; V: TRBV7-6; D: TRBD1; size: -
DNA: TGTGCCAGCAGCGGGAGTGGCTATGGCTACACCTTC; CDR3: CASSGSGYGYTF; J: TRBJ1-2; V: TRBV7-9; D: -; size: -